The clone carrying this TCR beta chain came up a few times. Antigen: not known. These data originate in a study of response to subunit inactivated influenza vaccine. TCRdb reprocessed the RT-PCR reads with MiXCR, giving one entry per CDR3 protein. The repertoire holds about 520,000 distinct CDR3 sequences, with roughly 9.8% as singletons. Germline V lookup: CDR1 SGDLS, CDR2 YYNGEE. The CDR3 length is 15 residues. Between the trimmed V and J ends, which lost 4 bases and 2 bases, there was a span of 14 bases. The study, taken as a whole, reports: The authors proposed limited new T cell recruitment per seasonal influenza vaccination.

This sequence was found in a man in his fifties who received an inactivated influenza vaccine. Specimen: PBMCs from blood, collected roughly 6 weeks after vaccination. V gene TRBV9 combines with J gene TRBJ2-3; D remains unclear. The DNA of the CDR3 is TGTGCCAGCAGCCCCTCCGGGTTTTTCACAGATACGCAGTATTTT. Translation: CASSPSGFFTDTQYF.